Below are 20 T cell receptor beta chains sequenced from a single sample in a study of graft-versus-host responses after intestinal transplantation. These TCRs' antigens remain unknown. The data were produced by immunoSEQ multiplex PCR, yet TCRdb's version contains in-frame clones alone and is incomplete. The sample shows 90,000 to 150,000 clones, 85% to 95% of them seen only once. Material: unstimulated CD8+ T cells sorted from spleen or lymph node cells, obtained before intestinal transplant. Source of these receptors: a human donor who received an intestinal transplant.

The rearrangement links TRBV4-2 to TRBJ2-3; D call uncertain. V lost 4 bases and J 0 bases, leaving 11 bases between the germline ends. This CDR3 has 15 amino acids. In germline, CDR1 is LGHNA, CDR2 YNFKEQ. Here the CDR3 DNA reads TGTGCCAGCAGCCTGATGCAGTTTAGCACAGATACGCAGTATTTT. Translation gives CASSLMQFSTDTQYF.

The rearrangement uses TRBV2 and TRBJ2-3; the D gene is possibly TRBD2 (7 bases). This CDR3 is 16 amino acids long. V lost 6 bases to trimming and J lost 4 bases, with 20 bases between them. Germline values: CDR1 SNHLY, CDR2 FYNNEI. CDR3 protein: CASRPLGGLPADTQYF. DNA of the CDR3: TGTGCCAGCAGGCCCTTAGGGGGACTACCGGCAGATACGCAGTATTTT. Full variable domain (remainder filled in from reference TRBV2 and TRBJ2-3): EPEVTQTPSHQVTQMGQEVILRCVPISNHLYFYWYRQILGQKVEFLVSFYNNEISEKSEIFDDQFSVERPDGSNFTLKIRSTKLEDSAMYFCASRPLGGLPADTQYFGPGTRLTVL.

As DNA, the CDR3 is TGTGCCAGCAGCTTCGGGTCGGGACCCGCTAGGTTGCAGTACTTC. It translates to CASSFGSGPARLQYF. This chain joins TRBV5-6 and TRBJ2-7, with D perhaps assigned TRBD1 or TRBD2 (5 bases each). Germline CDR1 reads SGHDT; CDR2 reads YYEEEE. V lost 2 bases to trimming and J lost 9 bases, with 21 bases between them. The CDR3 totals 15 residues.

The V call is TRBV5-4, the J call TRBJ2-3; D not resolved. V was shortened by 3 bases and J by 2 bases, with 4 bases between the two germline ends. CDR1 is SGHNT and CDR2 is YYREEE in the germline V gene (reference sequence). The CDR3 contains 12 residues. The CDR3 here is CASSYYTDTQYF. As DNA, the CDR3 is TGTGCCAGCAGCTACTACACAGATACGCAGTATTTT.

This rearrangement joins TRBV29-1 to TRBJ2-7; D is unclear. With 3 bases removed from V and 2 bases from J, the gap between germline ends came to 11 bases. This CDR3 is 13 amino acids long. Germline V gene lookup returns CDR1 SQVTM and CDR2 ANQGSEA. CDR3 region: CSVDDSSTYEQYF. The CDR3 DNA reads TGCAGCGTTGATGATAGCTCAACCTACGAGCAGTACTTC.

This chain joins TRBV7-6 and TRBJ2-3; TRBD2 agrees at 7 bases. Germline V lookup: CDR1 SGHVS, CDR2 FNYEAQ. The CDR3 is 18 amino acids. V lost 1 base, J lost 5 bases, and 15 bases stayed unmatched. The CDR3 DNA is TGTGCCAGCAGCTTAGTGGCTGGGGGGGGGACCTTTGGAGATACGCAGTATTTT. It translates to CASSLVAGGGTFGDTQYF. Looking up the rest from reference TRBV7-6 and TRBJ2-3 gives the full variable domain: GAGVSQSPRYKVTKRGQDVALRCDPISGHVSLYWYRQALGQGPEFLTYFNYEAQQDKSGLPNDRFSAERPEGSISTLTIQRTEQRDSAMYRCASSLVAGGGTFGDTQYFGPGTRLTVL.

V is TRBV27 and J is TRBJ2-1; D is unresolved. Germline assignment: CDR1 MNHEY and CDR2 SMNVEV (reference sequence). Trimming took off 8 bases at V and 0 bases at J, with 8 bases between the two ends. The CDR3 sequence is 13 residues long. The CDR3 here is CASLSGSYNEQFF. The CDR3 DNA reads TGTGCCAGCCTTTCGGGCTCCTACAATGAGCAGTTCTTC.

This clone was recorded once. The rearrangement links TRBV4-1 to TRBJ2-1; 10 positions match TRBD2. The V gene end was trimmed by 3 bases and the J gene end by 5 bases; junction bases not matched to a gene: 7. Germline V gene data show CDR1 as MGHRA and CDR2 as YSYEKL. The CDR3 loop spans 16 amino acids. CDR3 protein: CASSHPGLAFDNEQFF. CDR3 DNA: TGCGCCAGCAGCCATCCGGGACTAGCGTTCGACAATGAGCAGTTCTTC.

The chain uses TRBV7-9 and TRBJ2-7, with D possibly matching TRBD2 (6 bases). This CDR3 has 14 residues. Germline CDR1 is SEHNR and CDR2 is FQNEAQ (reference sequence). V lost 5 bases and J 3 bases, leaving 14 bases between the germline ends. This CDR3 reads CASSPLSSVYEQYF. The CDR3, as DNA: TGTGCCAGCAGCCCCCTTTCTAGCGTCTACGAGCAGTACTTC.

Note on this clone: The junction differs from germline at one of its ends, possibly a read error. The CDR3 loop is CVSSAVDGPGGADTQYF. The DNA for the CDR3 is TGTGTCAGCAGCGCAGTGGACGGCCCCGGCGGGGCAGATACGCAGTATTTT. The chain employs TRBV9 and TRBJ2-3, with a tentative D call TRBD2 (6 bases). Germline V lookup: CDR1 SGDLS, CDR2 YYNGEE. This CDR3 region has 17 residues.

The CDR3 loop is CASSVTYEQYF. As DNA, the CDR3 is TGTGCCAGCAGCGTAACCTACGAGCAGTACTTC. This chain joins TRBV9 and TRBJ2-7; D not certain. The CDR3 contains 11 residues. V was cut by 1 base and J by 2 bases, with 1 base left in between. The germline V gene encodes CDR1 SGDLS and CDR2 YYNGEE.

This chain joins TRBV5-8 and TRBJ1-5, with unresolved D. The CDR3 is 13 amino acids. V dropped 1 base and J dropped 3 bases, with 5 bases sitting between them. CDR1 SGHTS and CDR2 YDEGEE come from the germline V gene. The CDR3 DNA reads TGTGCCAGCAGCTTGCGCAACAATCAGCCCCAGCATTTT. Its translation: CASSLRNNQPQHF.

The chain couples TRBV19 to TRBJ1-1, with TRBD1 as a possible D gene (5 bases). This CDR3 has 12 amino acids. CDR1 is LNHDA and CDR2 is SQIVND in the germline V gene (reference sequence). V dropped 5 bases and J dropped 1 base, with 5 bases sitting between them. The CDR3 protein is CASSDRNTEAFF. CDR3 nucleotide sequence: TGTGCCAGTAGTGACAGGAACACTGAAGCTTTCTTT. Full variable domain (rest looked up from reference TRBV19 and TRBJ1-1): DGGITQSPKYLFRKEGQNVTLSCEQNLNHDAMYWYRQDPGQGLRLIYYSQIVNDFQKGDIAEGYSVSREKKESFPLTVTSAQKNPTAFYLCASSDRNTEAFFGQGTRLTVV.

The chain is built from TRBV6-5 and TRBJ2-7, with D perhaps matching TRBD2 (6 bases). Germline V gene sequence: CDR1 MNHEY, CDR2 SVGAGI. V was clipped by 6 bases and J by 7 bases, with 16 bases between them. This CDR3 has 13 amino acids. The DNA of the CDR3 is TGTGCCAGCAGCCCCGGGACGGGGAGGGAGCAGTACTTC. Protein sequence: CASSPGTGREQYF.

The genes are TRBV13 and TRBJ1-1; tentative D call: TRBD1 (5 bases). Trimming shortened V by 5 bases and J by 3 bases, and 22 bases separated the two germline ends. In germline, CDR1 is PRHDT, CDR2 FYEKMQ (reference sequence). The CDR3 covers 17 residues. CDR3 DNA: TGTGCCAGCAGCCAGACTAGGGACGGGAAGGTGGACACTGAAGCTTTCTTT. Translating it yields CASSQTRDGKVDTEAFF.

The rearrangement links TRBV27 to TRBJ2-1; 9 nucleotides agree with TRBD1. This CDR3 is built from 15 residues. V was pared by 5 bases and J by 4 bases, with 6 bases of the junction left unmatched. CDR1 and CDR2 (germline): MNHEY, SMNVEV (reference sequence). CDR3 DNA: TGTGCCAGCAGTGGACAGGGGAAGCCTTACAATGAGCAGTTCTTC. Translated, it gives CASSGQGKPYNEQFF.

This rearrangement joins TRBV19 to TRBJ1-5; D might be TRBD1 (6 bases). V was clipped by 3 bases and J by 7 bases, with 16 bases between them. The CDR3 spans 15 residues. Germline CDR1 LNHDA, CDR2 SQIVND (reference sequence). The CDR3 loop is CASSIHRGGGQPQHF. DNA of the CDR3: TGTGCCAGTAGTATCCACCGAGGGGGGGGCCAGCCCCAGCATTTT.

The V and J genes are TRBV11-2 and TRBJ2-1; 7 bases are a match to TRBD2. CDR3 length: 13 residues. The germline CDR1 and CDR2 sequences are SGHAT and FQNNGV. The trim removed 6 bases at V and 5 bases at J, leaving 4 bases unmatched. CDR3 bases: TGTGCCAGCAGATCGGGACTACACAATGAGCAGTTCTTC. Amino acids: CASRSGLHNEQFF.

This chain joins TRBV27 and TRBJ2-7; 8 bases are shared with TRBD1. The trim removed 5 bases at V and 3 bases at J, leaving 6 bases unmatched. Germline V gene data show CDR1 as MNHEY and CDR2 as SMNVEV (reference sequence). The CDR3 covers 14 residues. This CDR3 reads CASSTYRGIYEQYF. The CDR3 nucleotides read TGTGCCAGCAGTACTTACAGGGGGATCTACGAGCAGTACTTC.

V usage is TRBV7-6 and J usage is TRBJ2-1, with D unclear. V lost 6 bases to trimming and J lost 6 bases, with 15 bases between them. The CDR3 spans 14 residues. From germline, CDR1 is SGHVS and CDR2 FNYEAQ. CDR3 DNA: TGTGCCAGCAGTTCTGCTAGTAACAGCAATGAGCAGTTCTTC. This translates into CASSSASNSNEQFF.